Below, 14 T cell receptor beta chains from the same sample are listed, as sequenced in a study of shared clonotypes between healthy human individuals. Cells designated naive CD8 were CD45RO-negative and were positively selected for CCR7, with terminally differentiated effector memory CD45RA+ cells excluded. Libraries were prepared by immunoSEQ multiplex PCR; TCRdb keeps only in-frame clonotypes and omits some of them. The table includes around 2,100,000 clones, about 95% detected once. Sequencing was done on a sample of naive CD8+ T cells sorted from blood. The receptor source for this set is a man younger than 35 in good health.

The chain recombines TRBV10-3 with TRBJ2-7; unclear D gene. Trimming removed 0 bases from V and 3 bases from J, with 6 bases in between. The germline gives CDR1 ENHRY, CDR2 SYGVKD. This CDR3 spans 13 amino acids. This chain's CDR3 is CAISESGYYEQYF. The DNA for the CDR3 is TGTGCCATCAGTGAGTCGGGGTACTACGAGCAGTACTTC.

This clone has only one observation. The chain uses TRBV5-1 and TRBJ1-1; D uncertain. V lost 3 bases to trimming and J lost 1 base, with 7 bases between them. Per germline, CDR1 SGHRS and CDR2 YFSETQ. This CDR3 is 13 amino acids long. The CDR3 sequence: CASSYSANTEAFF. DNA of the CDR3: TGCGCCAGCAGCTACAGCGCGAACACTGAAGCTTTCTTT.

J is TRBJ2-3 and V is TRBV9; 10 bases fit TRBD2. The CDR3 length is 15 residues. V lost 1 base to trimming and J lost 4 bases; unmatched junction nucleotides: 3. Germline V gives CDR1 SGDLS, CDR2 YYNGEE. CDR3 DNA sequence: TGTGCCAGCAGCGTAAGCGGGGGGGTCCCAGATACGCAGTATTTT. It codes for CASSVSGGVPDTQYF. The whole variable domain, filled in from reference TRBV9 and TRBJ2-3, reads DSGVTQTPKHLITATGQRVTLRCSPRSGDLSVYWYQQSLDQGLQFLIQYYNGEERAKGNILERFSAQQFPDLHSELNLSSLELGDSALYFCASSVSGGVPDTQYFGPGTRLTVL.

V and J are TRBV9 and TRBJ2-1; TRBD1 or TRBD2 may be the D gene (5 bases each). Germline V gene lookup returns CDR1 SGDLS and CDR2 YYNGEE. V lost 1 base, J lost 10 bases, and 21 bases lay in between. CDR3 size: 16 residues. The CDR3 is CASSVLGVSYSGEQFF. Written as DNA, the CDR3 is TGTGCCAGCAGCGTATTGGGGGTGTCGTATAGTGGGGAGCAGTTCTTC.

The rearrangement uses TRBV28 and TRBJ2-2; D is possibly TRBD1 (6 bases). CDR3 size: 17 residues. The V end lost 4 bases, the J end lost 5 bases, and 20 bases lay between the germline ends. CDR1 and CDR2 from the germline V gene are MDHEN and SYDVKM. The CDR3 nucleotides are TGTGCCAGCAGTTCCAACGGACAGCCTTTCGAAACCGGGGAGCTGTTTTTT. Protein: CASSSNGQPFETGELFF.

A note on this clone: Other DNA sequences of this sample code for an identical CDR3. The chain couples TRBV6-5 to TRBJ1-1; possible D gene TRBD1, 5 bases. Trimming shortened V by 1 base and J by 2 bases, and 8 bases separated the two germline ends. The CDR3 length is 14 residues. Germline V gene data show CDR1 as MNHEY and CDR2 as SVGAGI. Written as DNA, the CDR3 is TGTGCCAGCAGTTACTTGGGGGAAAACACTGAAGCTTTCTTT. It translates to CASSYLGENTEAFF.

The chain links TRBV28 to TRBJ2-5; D ambiguous. CDR3 length: 14 amino acids. V was clipped by 5 bases and J by 2 bases, with 12 bases between them. CDR1 and CDR2 from the germline V gene are MDHEN and SYDVKM. The DNA of the CDR3 is TGTGCCAGCAGTCCTCGACTGTTTCAAGAGACCCAGTACTTC. It translates to CASSPRLFQETQYF.

The chain combines TRBV6-4 with TRBJ2-7; D may be TRBD1 (6 bases). Deletions cut 2 bases from V and 6 bases from J, with 8 bases between. This CDR3 is built from 12 residues. CDR1 is MRHNA, CDR2 SNTAGT, per germline. CDR3 amino acids: CASSDGGGEQYF. CDR3 sequence (DNA): TGTGCCAGCAGTGACGGGGGCGGCGAGCAGTACTTC.

J is TRBJ2-7 and V is TRBV7-9, with D tentatively TRBD2 (6 bases). Between the trimmed V and J ends, which lost 2 bases and 7 bases, there was a span of 12 bases. The CDR3 is 13 amino acids. The germline gives CDR1 SEHNR, CDR2 FQNEAQ (reference sequence). CDR3 sequence reads: CASSLSGAGEQYF. The DNA for the CDR3 is TGTGCCAGCAGCTTATCCGGGGCGGGGGAGCAGTACTTC.

The genes are TRBV28 and TRBJ2-7; a possible D gene is TRBD2 (5 bases). The CDR3 spans 14 residues. V shed 6 bases and J shed 7 bases, with 19 bases lying between them. Germline V CDR1 and CDR2: MDHEN, SYDVKM. CDR3 amino acids: CASSPIRGPREQYF. DNA of the CDR3: TGTGCCAGCAGCCCGATCCGAGGGCCGAGAGAGCAGTACTTC. Looking up the rest from reference TRBV28 and TRBJ2-7 gives the full variable domain: DVKVTQSSRYLVKRTGEKVFLECVQDMDHENMFWYRQDPGLGLRLIYFSYDVKMKEKGDIPEGYSVSREKKERFSLILESASTNQTSMYLCASSPIRGPREQYFGPGTRLTVT.

The chain uses TRBV6-5 and TRBJ2-7; tentatively, D is TRBD2 (6 bases). Germline values: CDR1 MNHEY, CDR2 SVGAGI. Trimming stripped 0 bases from V and 1 base from J, with 10 bases between. The CDR3 length is 15 residues. CDR3 loop: CASSYSIGLSYEQYF. DNA of the CDR3: TGTGCCAGCAGTTACTCAATCGGACTATCCTACGAGCAGTACTTC.

The J gene is TRBJ2-7, the V gene TRBV6-5; TRBD1 is a possible D gene (5 bases). V lost 8 bases to trimming and J lost 3 bases, with 11 bases between them. CDR3 length: 12 residues. In germline, CDR1 is MNHEY, CDR2 SVGAGI. The CDR3 protein is CASWAGNYEQYF. CDR3 nucleotides: TGTGCCAGCTGGGCAGGGAACTACGAGCAGTACTTC.

V is TRBV27 and J is TRBJ1-1, with D perhaps matching TRBD1 (5 bases). The V end was cut by 0 bases, the J end by 4 bases, with 15 bases between. Germline V lookup: CDR1 MNHEY, CDR2 SMNVEV (reference sequence). The CDR3 totals 16 residues. This CDR3 reads CASSLSWGEGVTEAFF. The CDR3 DNA sequence: TGTGCCAGCAGTTTATCGTGGGGGGAGGGAGTCACTGAAGCTTTCTTT.

The rearrangement joins TRBV6-5 to TRBJ1-2; 7 bases are shared with TRBD1. Germline V gives CDR1 MNHEY, CDR2 SVGAGI. The CDR3 runs to 14 residues. V was clipped by 4 bases and J by 6 bases; unmatched bases: 8. CDR3 sequence reads: CASSSGDRFDGYTF. CDR3 in DNA: TGTGCCAGCAGTTCTGGGGACAGATTTGATGGCTACACCTTC.